In this sample, the clone carrying this T cell receptor beta chain turned up a few times. This record comes from a study of cytomegalovirus exposure and HLA in healthy donors. The V gene lost 8 bases and the J gene lost 0 bases, with 11 bases spanning the gap. The CDR3 has 12 amino acids. Germline lookup yields CDR1 SQVTM and CDR2 ANQGSEA. The PCR employed 60 Vbeta primers together with 13 Jbeta primers. Only in-frame clones appear in the TCRdb table, and some are missing; sequencing was by immunoSEQ multiplex PCR. Seen here are 150,000 to 180,000 clones, approximately 69% observed once, and the top ten hold about 2%.

The rearrangement links TRBV29-1 to TRBJ2-7; TRBD2 is a possible D gene (5 bases). This TCR was sampled from a man aged 30 to 39 in good health and CMV-seronegative. The material sequenced was PBMCs. CDR3 in DNA: TGCAGCATTAGGGAGAGCTCCTACGAGCAGTACTTC. It yields the protein CSIRESSYEQYF.